This record covers a single T cell receptor (beta chain). Its target antigen remains unknown. Per-nucleotide qualities are absent, and no much larger clonotype sits a single base away. This sample is drawn from a study of blood T cell repertoires in COVID-19 (dated by TCRdb to between 2020 and 2021). Describing the broader study: Collaborator samples came from the United States, Italy and Spain and covered acute and convalescent phases of COVID-19. Deeply sampled blood TCRbeta repertoires from subjects exposed to, actively infected with, or recovered from COVID-19 were included in the dataset. The samples were drawn from the first 160 participants of the ongoing ImmuneRACE study and from more than 1,000 subjects provided by 6 global collaborators. Sample metadata almost always included a de-identified subject ID, COVID-19 status, age in years and sex. Where available, HLA class I and class II types were taken from metadata supplied by the sample provider and were not determined by assay-based typing. The repertoires were made available in a free public database intended to serve as a resource for research on the immune response to SARS-CoV-2. The material from the prospective study consisted of cDNA or gDNA derived from T cells, B-cell-depleted T cells, or PBMCs.

Summary of the overall study and its limitations: The amount of clinical and demographic metadata varied by source and participant and was provided uncurated.

Each collaborating institution followed its own protocols to collect whole blood in K2EDTA tubes. Collaborator samples were shipped for TCRbeta analysis as frozen whole blood, isolated PBMCs, or DNA extracted from either sample type. The immunoSEQ Assay, a bias-controlled multiplex PCR, was used to amplify TCRbeta CDR3 regions from genomic DNA. Regarding the original processing steps: The number of nucleated cells in each sample was estimated from the amplification of reference gene primers within the assay. To quantify the absolute abundance of each unique TCRbeta CDR3 rearrangement, sequence reads were collapsed and filtered. Productive Simpson clonality was computed per sample as the square root of Simpson's diversity index over productive rearrangements. TCRdb carries this immuneACCESS record with in-frame sequences only. Its versions omit some clonotypes, under half of them owing to an unresolved V gene in the studies checked, with the rest unexplained. D and trimming were read from the DNA, whereas the V and J calls and clone size are those reported in that table. This sample lists about 130,000 clones; under 90% were detected once. The ten largest clonotypes hold about 40% of the sample.

The receptor's source is a human donor in a cohort sampled during active COVID-19. The specimen was peripheral blood.

The DNA sequence reads TGTGCCAGCAACACAGGGTCGAGCTCCTACGAGCAGTACGTC. The resulting protein is CASNTGSSSYEQYV. The chain uses TRBV6-5 and TRBJ2-7; the D gene is possibly TRBD1, with 6 bases matching. V and J lose 7 bases and 0 bases, and a span of 13 bases separates them. Including cysteine and valine, the CDR3 has 14 amino acids. Solely the CDR3 DNA is kept, with 42 bases framed from the first base. CDR1 and CDR2 are read off the germline V gene as MNHEY and SVGAGI.